Shown below are 17 T cell receptor beta chains from a single sample sequenced in a study of T-cell memory formation after mild COVID-19. TCRdb used MiXCR to reprocess the 5' RACE reads, holding one entry per CDR3 protein. The table has roughly 370,000 distinct CDR3 sequences, 15% to 20% seen once; the top ten hold roughly 21%. The sample comprised PBMCs or a T cell subset sorted from them (not recorded which). Receptor source: a man in his late teens or twenties who had mild COVID-19 (a few samples of this study predate the infection). Cell type and time point are not known.

The chain combines TRBV4-3 with TRBJ2-5; TRBD1 agrees at 8 bases. The CDR3 covers 16 residues. The ends lost 5 bases at V and 5 bases at J; junction bases unmatched: 13. The V gene's germline CDR1 is LGHNA and CDR2 YSLEER. CDR3 protein: CASSARFGQGDETQYF. In DNA form, the CDR3 reads TGCGCCAGCAGCGCCCGCTTTGGACAGGGAGATGAGACCCAGTACTTC.

This clonotype has just one count. V and J are TRBV24-1 and TRBJ2-3; 7 bases align to TRBD2. The trim removed 4 bases at V and 2 bases at J, leaving 5 bases unmatched. CDR1 and CDR2 (germline): KGHDR, SFDVKD. The CDR3 consists of 15 residues. CDR3: CATSEGAGFTDTQYF. The CDR3 nucleotides are TGTGCCACCAGTGAGGGAGCGGGGTTCACAGATACGCAGTATTTT.

The J gene is TRBJ2-5, the V gene TRBV7-8; TRBD2 agrees at 7 bases. The CDR3 consists of 16 residues. In germline, CDR1 is SGHVS, CDR2 FQNEAQ. Losses at the gene ends were 3 bases for V and 2 bases for J; bases not matched to a gene: 9. DNA for the CDR3: TGTGCCAGCAGCTTTCTTTCGCGGGGGATTCAAGAGACCCAGTACTTC. Translation gives CASSFLSRGIQETQYF.

This rearrangement joins TRBV19 to TRBJ2-2; TRBD1 aligns across 8 bases. Per the germline V gene, CDR1 is LNHDA and CDR2 is SQIVND (reference sequence). J gave up 6 bases and V 4 bases, and 4 bases lay outside the gene matches. This CDR3 region has 14 residues. CDR3 sequence reads: CASSNPGGSGELFF. In nucleotides, the CDR3 is TGTGCCAGTAGTAATCCAGGGGGCTCCGGGGAGCTGTTTTTT. The full variable domain, in which reference TRBV19 and TRBJ2-2 provide the parts outside the CDR3, is DGGITQSPKYLFRKEGQNVTLSCEQNLNHDAMYWYRQDPGQGLRLIYYSQIVNDFQKGDIAEGYSVSREKKESFPLTVTSAQKNPTAFYLCASSNPGGSGELFFGEGSRLTVL.

The rearrangement uses TRBV7-2 and TRBJ1-6; D is unclear. Germline V gene data show CDR1 as SGHTA and CDR2 as FQGNSA. V lost 4 bases, J lost 8 bases, and 9 bases lay in between. CDR3 size: 13 residues. CDR3 bases: TGTGCCAGCAGCTCTAGAGAGTATTCACCCCTCCACTTT. Protein sequence: CASSSREYSPLHF.

This clonotype was counted a few times. This sequence joins TRBV12-3 or TRBV12-4 and TRBJ2-1; 8 bases are shared with TRBD2. The CDR3 runs 17 residues. The V segment lost 4 bases and the J segment 3 bases; nucleotides outside the gene matches: 11. Written as DNA, the CDR3 is TGTGCCAGCAGTTCCCTCACCCCAGCGGGGGTCTACAATGAGCAGTTCTTC. The encoded protein is CASSSLTPAGVYNEQFF.

The V call is TRBV7-6, the J call TRBJ2-3, with 9 bases aligning to TRBD1. The length of the CDR3 is 15 residues. The trim removed 0 bases at V and 8 bases at J, leaving 6 bases unmatched. The V gene's germline CDR1 is SGHVS and CDR2 FNYEAQ. The CDR3 DNA sequence: TGTGCCAGCAGCTTAGCGGGACAGGGTTTGGGTACGCAGTATTTT. Translated, it gives CASSLAGQGLGTQYF.

The V call is TRBV4-1, the J call TRBJ1-2, with D hard to call. Germline V gene lookup returns CDR1 MGHRA and CDR2 YSYEKL. The CDR3 length is 18 residues. The V end was cut by 0 bases, the J end by 4 bases, with 21 bases between. The CDR3 is CASSQDGRRAASGYGYTF. The CDR3 coding sequence is TGCGCCAGCAGCCAAGATGGGCGACGGGCGGCGAGCGGCTATGGCTACACCTTC.

This clonotype has more than one count but fewer than ten. The chain carries TRBV10-1 and TRBJ2-1, with D possibly called TRBD1 or TRBD2 (5 bases each). From germline, CDR1 is WNHNN and CDR2 SYGVQD (reference sequence). Trimming pared 4 bases from V and 6 bases from J, leaving 10 bases between. This CDR3 comprises 13 residues. DNA of the CDR3: TGCGCCAGCAGTGCACGGGGCGGCAATGAGCAGTTCTTC. Amino acids: CASSARGGNEQFF.

The chain recombines TRBV25-1 with TRBJ1-1; no reliable D call. The CDR3 is 13 amino acids. CDR1 MGHDK and CDR2 SYGVNS come from the germline V gene. The V end lost 4 bases, the J end lost 0 bases, and 6 bases lay between the germline ends. The CDR3 nucleotides read TGTGCCAGCAGTGTCCGGGTGAACACTGAAGCTTTCTTT. It codes for CASSVRVNTEAFF.

V usage is TRBV20-1 and J usage is TRBJ2-5; possibly TRBD1 or TRBD2 for D (5 bases each). V lost 6 bases to trimming and J lost 1 base, with 18 bases between them. The CDR3 covers 15 residues. Germline V gives CDR1 DFQATT, CDR2 SNEGSKA (reference sequence). The CDR3 loop is CSAHIRGASQETQYF. The CDR3 DNA is TGCAGTGCCCACATACGGGGCGCTTCCCAAGAGACCCAGTACTTC.

The rearrangement joins TRBV6-6 to TRBJ2-7; D gene unclear. Germline V gene sequence: CDR1 MNHNY, CDR2 SVGAGI (reference sequence). V lost 6 bases, J lost 2 bases, and 11 bases lay in between. This CDR3 comprises 13 residues. This chain's CDR3 is CASRAPSTYEQYV. The CDR3, as DNA: TGTGCCAGCAGGGCCCCAAGCACCTACGAGCAGTACGTC.

This clonotype has a handful of counts. The chain couples TRBV6-5 to TRBJ2-3, with 8 bases matching TRBD2. The CDR3 has 16 residues. Germline CDR1 reads MNHEY; CDR2 reads SVGAGI. The junction had 12 bases not matched to a gene; V was cut back by 6 bases and J by 4 bases. CDR3 in DNA: TGTGCCAGCAGGACTTACCGGGGGGGGGCCGCAGATACGCAGTATTTT. Translating it yields CASRTYRGGAADTQYF.

The chain recombines TRBV6-5 with TRBJ1-2, with D unresolved. This CDR3 is built from 11 residues. Germline V gene data show CDR1 as MNHEY and CDR2 as SVGAGI. Trimming pared 4 bases from V and 7 bases from J, leaving 7 bases between. In DNA, the CDR3 is TGTGCCAGCAGTTGGGCGGGTGGCTACACCTTC. It yields the protein CASSWAGGYTF.

The chain uses TRBV7-3 and TRBJ2-1; D is possibly TRBD2 (6 bases). Germline CDR1 and CDR2: SGHTA and FQGTGA. The CDR3 consists of 17 residues. With 5 bases removed from V and 2 bases from J, the gap between germline ends came to 19 bases. The DNA of the CDR3 is TGTGCCAGCAGCCCGTTTGGGGGGAGCCCTACCTACAATGAGCAGTTCTTC. Protein product: CASSPFGGSPTYNEQFF.

This chain uses TRBV7-8 with TRBJ2-4; 8 nucleotides line up with TRBD1. There are 14 residues in the CDR3. The V and J ends lost 5 bases and 8 bases, in that order; junction bases with no gene match: 8. In germline, CDR1 is SGHVS, CDR2 FQNEAQ. In DNA form, the CDR3 reads TGTGCCAGCAGCCAAACGGACAGGGAGCACATTCAGTACTTC. This codes for CASSQTDREHIQYF.

The sample holds a few counts of this clonotype. The chain combines TRBV19 with TRBJ2-5, with 7 positions matching TRBD1. V was pared by 6 bases and J by 3 bases, with 7 bases of the junction left unmatched. Germline lookup yields CDR1 LNHDA and CDR2 SQIVND (reference sequence). This CDR3 contains 14 residues. The CDR3 DNA reads TGTGCCAGTAGCCGGACCGGGACAGAAGAGACCCAGTACTTC. Translation gives CASSRTGTEETQYF.